These 17 T cell receptor beta chains came from one sample sequenced in a study of radiotherapy plus CTLA-4 blockade in lung cancer. TCRdb's copy holds only in-frame clones and misses some; the assay was immunoSEQ multiplex PCR. The sample carries about 73,000 clones, around 87% recorded once. The material sequenced was peripheral blood, taken from a patient treated with radiotherapy plus ipilimumab. The receptors come from a human donor with non-small cell lung cancer that progressed on radiotherapy plus ipilimumab.

The chain uses TRBV5-8 and TRBJ2-5; D tentatively fits TRBD1 or TRBD2 (5 bases each). Trimming cost V 1 base and J 4 bases, with 14 bases left between them. Germline-derived CDR1 and CDR2 are SGHTS and YDEGEE. There are 15 residues in the CDR3. The CDR3 DNA is TGTGCCAGCAGCTTGCCCCGGGACGGTCTAGAGACCCAGTACTTC. This translates into CASSLPRDGLETQYF.

This clone has only one observation. The J gene is TRBJ2-1, the V gene TRBV23-1; possible D gene TRBD1, 6 bases. TRBV23-1 is reported as an ORF; its role is uncertain. V was pared by 7 bases and J by 0 bases, with 19 bases between. The CDR3 totals 17 residues. The CDR3 DNA is TGCGCCAGCACCCTAAGAGGGCAGGGGAGCTCCTACAATGAGCAGTTCTTC. This encodes CASTLRGQGSSYNEQFF.

This clone has just a few counts. The rearrangement joins TRBV5-5 to TRBJ2-7; D perhaps matches TRBD1 (6 bases). Per the germline V gene, CDR1 is SGHKS and CDR2 is YYEKEE (reference sequence). V shed 2 bases and J shed 0 bases, with 15 bases lying between them. The CDR3 totals 16 residues. The CDR3 region has the DNA TGTGCCAGCAGCTTATCTGCCCGGGACAACTCCTACGAGCAGTACTTC. Protein: CASSLSARDNSYEQYF.

This clone came up once. The gene calls are TRBV5-1 and TRBJ2-2; 8 bases are a match to TRBD1. The V gene end was trimmed by 5 bases and the J gene end by 0 bases; junction bases not matched to a gene: 6. Germline loops: CDR1 SGHRS, CDR2 YFSETQ. The CDR3 is 16 amino acids. The CDR3, as DNA: TGCGCCAGCAGATCAGGGGGCGCATCGAACACCGGGGAGCTGTTTTTT. It codes for CASRSGGASNTGELFF. The whole variable domain, remainder taken from reference TRBV5-1 and TRBJ2-2, is KAGVTQTPRYLIKTRGQQVTLSCSPISGHRSVSWYQQTPGQGLQFLFEYFSETQRNKGNFPGRFSGRQFSNSRSEMNVSTLELGDSALYLCASRSGGASNTGELFFGEGSRLTVL.

This chain links TRBV7-2 with TRBJ2-2; 7 bases agree with TRBD1. This CDR3 has 14 residues. V shed 5 bases, J shed 5 bases, and the junction held 5 bases outside the gene matches. CDR1 SGHTA and CDR2 FQGNSA come from the germline V gene. CDR3 in DNA: TGTGCCAGCAGCCAAGGGGGACAGACCGGGGAGCTGTTTTTT. Encoded protein: CASSQGGQTGELFF.

This sequence joins TRBV11-2 and TRBJ1-2, with D maybe TRBD1 (5 bases). Germline lookup yields CDR1 SGHAT and CDR2 FQNNGV. The CDR3 contains 16 residues. Trimming took 0 bases from V and 0 from J, leaving 11 bases between them. CDR3 coding DNA: TGTGCCAGCAGCTTAGACCACAGGCGGACTAACTATGGCTACACCTTC. Its translation is CASSLDHRRTNYGYTF.

This clone was seen a few times. The genes are TRBV27 and TRBJ2-1, with D possibly called TRBD1 or TRBD2 (5 bases each). The CDR3 covers 13 residues. Looked up from germline, CDR1 is MNHEY and CDR2 is SMNVEV (reference sequence). Trimming cost V 1 base and J 10 bases, with 11 bases left between them. CDR3 loop: CASSLYGAEEQFF. The CDR3 bases are TGTGCCAGCAGTTTATACGGGGCCGAGGAGCAGTTCTTC.

V and J are TRBV15 and TRBJ2-7; 9 positions agree with TRBD2. The CDR3 contains 18 residues. Per germline, CDR1 LNHNV and CDR2 YYDKDF (reference sequence). V shed 0 bases and J 2 bases; nucleotides not matched to a gene: 11. CDR3 in amino acids: CATSRDPRGLASPYEQYF. The CDR3 nucleotides are TGTGCCACCAGCAGAGATCCGAGGGGACTAGCTTCACCCTACGAGCAGTACTTC.

This chain joins TRBV18 and TRBJ1-5; 8 bases are shared with TRBD1. The V gene end was trimmed by 4 bases and the J gene end by 0 bases; junction bases not matched to a gene: 8. This CDR3 is 17 amino acids long. In germline, CDR1 is KGHSH, CDR2 LQKENI. The CDR3 is CASSRNFGQGSNQPQHF. In nucleotides, the CDR3 is TGTGCCAGCTCACGAAACTTCGGACAGGGTAGCAATCAGCCCCAGCATTTT.

The chain combines TRBV11-3 with TRBJ2-5, with D possibly TRBD1 on 5 matching bases. The germline V gene has CDR1 SGHNT and CDR2 YENEEA. Between the trimmed V and J ends, which lost 4 bases and 0 bases, there was a span of 6 bases. This CDR3 is built from 13 residues. CDR3 sequence (DNA): TGTGCCAGCAGCTCGACAGACCAAGAGACCCAGTACTTC. Translation: CASSSTDQETQYF.

This clone was observed a few times. The rearrangement joins TRBV27 to TRBJ1-6; weak D call: TRBD1 (5 bases). Germline V CDR1 and CDR2: MNHEY, SMNVEV (reference sequence). There are 15 residues in the CDR3. V shed 5 bases and J shed 3 bases, with 11 bases lying between them. In DNA form, the CDR3 reads TGTGCCAGCAGTACCCCCGGGGGCTATAATTCACCCCTCCACTTT. Its translation is CASSTPGGYNSPLHF.

The gene calls are TRBV7-3 and TRBJ2-1; the match to TRBD2 covers 14 bases. J gave up 6 bases and V 5 bases, and 15 bases lay outside the gene matches. Germline CDR1 and CDR2: SGHTA and FQGTGA. CDR3 length equals 19 residues. CDR3 region: CASSPRRGTSGSATNEQFF. The CDR3 nucleotides are TGTGCCAGCAGCCCACGCCGGGGGACTAGCGGGAGCGCTACCAATGAGCAGTTCTTC.

This chain connects TRBV2 to TRBJ2-7; TRBD2 aligns across 9 bases. The CDR3 covers 13 residues. The ends lost 11 bases at V and 4 bases at J; junction bases unmatched: 9. CDR1 and CDR2 (germline): SNHLY, FYNNEI. For the CDR3, the DNA is TGTGCCTCTGGCGGGGGGGGTTCGTACGAGCAGTACGTC. Protein: CASGGGGSYEQYV.

The rearrangement links TRBV5-4 to TRBJ1-3; D possibly corresponds to TRBD1 (5 bases). V shed 3 bases and J shed 0 bases, with 10 bases lying between them. Germline-derived CDR1 and CDR2 are SGHNT and YYREEE (reference sequence). This CDR3 region has 15 residues. The CDR3 loop is CASSSMTDSGNTIYF. CDR3 nucleotide sequence: TGTGCCAGCAGCTCGATGACAGACTCTGGAAACACCATATATTTT.

The gene calls are TRBV9 and TRBJ2-3; D remains unclear. CDR1 and CDR2 (germline): SGDLS, YYNGEE. This CDR3 is 14 amino acids long. Trimming cost V 0 bases and J 4 bases, with 9 bases left between them. CDR3 amino acids: CASSVGQAADTQYF. For the CDR3, the DNA is TGTGCCAGCAGCGTAGGGCAGGCCGCAGATACGCAGTATTTT.

The chain couples TRBV29-1 to TRBJ2-3; 9 positions match TRBD2. Germline V gene data show CDR1 as SQVTM and CDR2 as ANQGSEA. J gave up 4 bases and V 5 bases, and 4 bases lay outside the gene matches. The CDR3 totals 13 residues. CDR3 nucleotide sequence: TGCAGCGTTCTTAGCGGGAGCGCAGATACGCAGTATTTT. Amino acid sequence: CSVLSGSADTQYF.

The chain is built from TRBV9 and TRBJ2-7; 8 positions agree with TRBD2. V was pared by 0 bases and J by 3 bases, with 8 bases of the junction left unmatched. Germline V gene sequence: CDR1 SGDLS, CDR2 YYNGEE. The CDR3 has 16 residues. The CDR3 region has the DNA TGTGCCAGCAGCGTAGCATCGGCGGGAGGACTCTACGAGCAGTACTTC. It yields the protein CASSVASAGGLYEQYF.